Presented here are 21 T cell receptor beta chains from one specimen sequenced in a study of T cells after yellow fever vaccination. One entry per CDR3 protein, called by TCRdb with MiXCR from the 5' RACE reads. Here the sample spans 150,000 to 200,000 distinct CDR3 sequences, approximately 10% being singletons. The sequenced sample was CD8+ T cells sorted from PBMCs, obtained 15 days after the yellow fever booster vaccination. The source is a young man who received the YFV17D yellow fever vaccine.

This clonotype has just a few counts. The DNA for the CDR3 is TGTGCCAGCAGCGAAAACAGGAATTTGAACACCGGGGAGCTGTTTTTT. Its translation: CASSENRNLNTGELFF. V gene TRBV7-9 combines with J gene TRBJ2-2; perhaps TRBD1 as D (5 bases). In germline, CDR1 is SEHNR, CDR2 FQNEAQ (reference sequence). Trimming took 5 bases from V and 1 from J, leaving 14 bases between them. CDR3 length: 16 residues.

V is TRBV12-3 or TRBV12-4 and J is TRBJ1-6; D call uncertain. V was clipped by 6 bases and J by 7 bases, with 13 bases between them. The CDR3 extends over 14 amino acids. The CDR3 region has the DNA TGTGCCAGCAGGTCCGGGTTACAGAATTCACCCCTCCACTTT. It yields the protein CASRSGLQNSPLHF.

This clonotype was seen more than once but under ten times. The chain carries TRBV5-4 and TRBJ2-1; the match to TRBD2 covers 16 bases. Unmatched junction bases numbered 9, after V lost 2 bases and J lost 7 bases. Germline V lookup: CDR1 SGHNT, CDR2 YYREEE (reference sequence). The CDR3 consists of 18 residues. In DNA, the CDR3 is TGTGCCAGCAGCTTCCCCGGGACTAGCGGGGGGGCCGAGAATGAGCAGTTCTTC. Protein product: CASSFPGTSGGAENEQFF.

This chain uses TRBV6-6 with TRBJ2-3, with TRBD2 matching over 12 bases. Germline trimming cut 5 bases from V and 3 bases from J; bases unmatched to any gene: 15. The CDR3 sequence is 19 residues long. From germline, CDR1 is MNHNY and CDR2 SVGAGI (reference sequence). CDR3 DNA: TGTGCCAGCAGTCCTTCGGGTCTAGCGGGGGGGCCCGAGACAGATACGCAGTATTTT. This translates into CASSPSGLAGGPETDTQYF.

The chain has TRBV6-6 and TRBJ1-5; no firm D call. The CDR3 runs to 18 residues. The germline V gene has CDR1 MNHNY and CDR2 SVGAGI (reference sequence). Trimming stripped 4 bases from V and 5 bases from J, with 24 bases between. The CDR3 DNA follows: TGTGCCAGCAGTTCTCCAACGGAGTCCATGGGTCTGGATCAGCCCCAGCATTTT. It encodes CASSSPTESMGLDQPQHF.

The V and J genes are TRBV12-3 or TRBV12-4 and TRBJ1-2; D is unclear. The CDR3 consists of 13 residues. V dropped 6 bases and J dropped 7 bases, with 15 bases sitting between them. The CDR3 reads CASRAVGSGGYTF. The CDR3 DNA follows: TGTGCCAGCAGGGCAGTAGGGTCCGGTGGCTACACCTTC.

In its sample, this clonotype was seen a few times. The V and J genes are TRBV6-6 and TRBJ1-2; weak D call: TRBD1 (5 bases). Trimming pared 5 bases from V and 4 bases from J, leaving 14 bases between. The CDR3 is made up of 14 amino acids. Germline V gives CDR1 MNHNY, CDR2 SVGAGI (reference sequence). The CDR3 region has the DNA TGTGCCAGCAGTCCCAGGGATTTTGGCTATGGCTACACCTTC. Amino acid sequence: CASSPRDFGYGYTF.

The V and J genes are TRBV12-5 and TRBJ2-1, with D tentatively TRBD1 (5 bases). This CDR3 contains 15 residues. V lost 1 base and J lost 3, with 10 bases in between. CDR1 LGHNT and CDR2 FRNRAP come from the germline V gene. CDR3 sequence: CASGLASGNYNEQFF. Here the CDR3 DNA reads TGTGCTAGTGGTTTGGCCTCAGGGAACTACAATGAGCAGTTCTTC.

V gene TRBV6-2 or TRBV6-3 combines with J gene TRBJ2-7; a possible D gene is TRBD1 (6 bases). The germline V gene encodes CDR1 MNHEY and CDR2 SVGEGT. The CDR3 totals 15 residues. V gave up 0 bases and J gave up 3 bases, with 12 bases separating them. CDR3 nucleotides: TGTGCCAGCAGTTACTCGATCCAGGGGAACTACGAGCAGTACGTC. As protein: CASSYSIQGNYEQYV.

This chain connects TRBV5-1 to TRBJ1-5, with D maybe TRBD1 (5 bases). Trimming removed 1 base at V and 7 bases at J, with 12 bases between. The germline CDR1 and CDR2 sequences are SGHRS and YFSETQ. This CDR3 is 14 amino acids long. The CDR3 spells CASSLRGGEQPQHF. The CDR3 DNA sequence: TGCGCCAGCAGCTTGAGGGGAGGGGAGCAGCCCCAGCATTTT.

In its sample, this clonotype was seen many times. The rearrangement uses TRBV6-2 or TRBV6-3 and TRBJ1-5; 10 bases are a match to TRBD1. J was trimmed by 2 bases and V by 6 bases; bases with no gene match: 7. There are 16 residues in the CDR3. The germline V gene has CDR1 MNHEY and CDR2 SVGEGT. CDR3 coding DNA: TGTGCCAGCAGCGGGACAGGGGTCGGCGGCAATCAGCCCCAGCATTTT. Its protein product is CASSGTGVGGNQPQHF.

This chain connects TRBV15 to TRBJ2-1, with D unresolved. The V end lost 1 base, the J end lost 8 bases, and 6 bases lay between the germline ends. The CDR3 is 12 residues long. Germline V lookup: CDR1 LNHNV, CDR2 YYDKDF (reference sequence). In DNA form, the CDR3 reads TGTGCCACCAGCAGAGTCGGGCATGAGCAGTTCTTC. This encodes CATSRVGHEQFF. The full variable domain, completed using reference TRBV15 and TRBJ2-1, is DAMVIQNPRYQVTQFGKPVTLSCSQTLNHNVMYWYQQKSSQAPKLLFHYYDKDFNNEADTPDNFQSRRPNTSFCFLDIRSPGLGDTAMYLCATSRVGHEQFFGPGTRLTVL.

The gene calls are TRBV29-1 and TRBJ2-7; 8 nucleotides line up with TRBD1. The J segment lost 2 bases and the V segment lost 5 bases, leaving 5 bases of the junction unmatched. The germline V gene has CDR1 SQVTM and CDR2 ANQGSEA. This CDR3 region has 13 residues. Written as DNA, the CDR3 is TGCAGCGTTTATGGACAGGGACCCTACGAGCAGTACTTC. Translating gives CSVYGQGPYEQYF.

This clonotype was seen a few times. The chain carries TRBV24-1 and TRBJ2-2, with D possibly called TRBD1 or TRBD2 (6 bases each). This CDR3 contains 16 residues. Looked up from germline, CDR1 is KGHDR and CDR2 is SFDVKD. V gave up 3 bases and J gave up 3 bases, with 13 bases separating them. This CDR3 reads CATSDQYREDTGELFF. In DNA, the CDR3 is TGTGCCACCAGTGATCAGTACAGGGAGGACACCGGGGAGCTGTTTTTT.

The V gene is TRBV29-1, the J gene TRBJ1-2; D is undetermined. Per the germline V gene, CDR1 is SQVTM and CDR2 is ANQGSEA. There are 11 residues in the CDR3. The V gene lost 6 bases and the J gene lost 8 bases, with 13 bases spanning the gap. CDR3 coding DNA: TGCAGCGTCTTGATTGTGGGGGGCTACACCTTC. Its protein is CSVLIVGGYTF.

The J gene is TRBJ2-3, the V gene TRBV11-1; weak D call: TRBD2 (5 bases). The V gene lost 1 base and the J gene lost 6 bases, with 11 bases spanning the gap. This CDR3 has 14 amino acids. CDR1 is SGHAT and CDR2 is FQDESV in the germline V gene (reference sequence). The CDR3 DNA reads TGTGCCAGCAGCTTAGGGTACGGGGATGATACGCAGTATTTT. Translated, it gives CASSLGYGDDTQYF.

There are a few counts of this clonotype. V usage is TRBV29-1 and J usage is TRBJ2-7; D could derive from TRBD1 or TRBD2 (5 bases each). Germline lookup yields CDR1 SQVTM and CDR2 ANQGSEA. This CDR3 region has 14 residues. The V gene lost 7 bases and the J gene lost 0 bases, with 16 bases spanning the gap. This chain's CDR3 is CSATRGEISYEQYF. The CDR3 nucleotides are TGCAGCGCCACGCGAGGGGAGATCTCCTACGAGCAGTACTTC.

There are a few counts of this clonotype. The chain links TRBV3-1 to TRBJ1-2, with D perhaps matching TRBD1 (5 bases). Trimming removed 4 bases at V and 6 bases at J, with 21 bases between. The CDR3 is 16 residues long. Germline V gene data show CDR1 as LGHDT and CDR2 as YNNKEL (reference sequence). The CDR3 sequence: CASSLSGKGPSDGYTF. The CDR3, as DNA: TGTGCCAGCAGCCTATCCGGCAAGGGGCCCTCGGATGGCTACACCTTC. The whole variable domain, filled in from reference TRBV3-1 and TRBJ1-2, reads DTAVSQTPKYLVTQMGNDKSIKCEQNLGHDTMYWYKQDSKKFLKIMFSYNNKELIINETVPNRFSPKSPDKAHLNLHINSLELGDSAVYFCASSLSGKGPSDGYTFGSGTRLTVV.

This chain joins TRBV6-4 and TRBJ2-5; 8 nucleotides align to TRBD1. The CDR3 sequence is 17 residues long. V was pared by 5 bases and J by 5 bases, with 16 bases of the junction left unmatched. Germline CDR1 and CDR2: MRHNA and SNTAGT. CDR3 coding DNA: TGTGCCAGCAGTCCGCCGCCCCCTCCAGGGGGCCAGGAGACCCAGTACTTC. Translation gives CASSPPPPPGGQETQYF.

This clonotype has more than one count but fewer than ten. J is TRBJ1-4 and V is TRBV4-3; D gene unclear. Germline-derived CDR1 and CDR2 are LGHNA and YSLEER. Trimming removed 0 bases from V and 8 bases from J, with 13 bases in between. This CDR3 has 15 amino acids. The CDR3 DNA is TGCGCCAGCAGCCAAGAACCCAACCAGCAGGAAAAACTGTTTTTT. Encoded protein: CASSQEPNQQEKLFF.

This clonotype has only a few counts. CDR3: CASSRTVTGELFF. The CDR3 coding sequence is TGTGCCAGCAGCAGGACCGTTACCGGGGAGCTGTTTTTT. The chain uses TRBV6-2 or TRBV6-3 and TRBJ2-2; no definite D call. Germline CDR1 MNHEY, CDR2 SVGEGT. The CDR3 is made up of 13 amino acids. V was clipped by 6 bases and J by 5 bases, with 10 bases between them.